This T cell receptor beta chain was sequenced in a study of CXCR3-negative and CXCR3-positive naive CD8 T cells. Preparation of TRB cDNA libraries relied on 5' RACE carrying UMI labels. One entry per CDR3 protein, without DNA, is what TCRdb gives after re-calling the 5' RACE reads. The sample has approximately 59,000 distinct CDR3 sequences; the top ten hold 0.55% to 0.8%. Germline lookup yields CDR1 SEHNR and CDR2 FQNEAQ (reference sequence). The CDR3 is made up of 15 amino acids. A CD45RO-CCR7+CD27+CD95- phenotype identified naive CD8+ T cells. With respect to this clonotype: What it binds is unknown.

Points from the study as a whole: Comparison of naive subsets found surface CD5 to be comparable, and TCR strength was inferred on the basis of TRB CDR3 properties. Greater hydrophobicity was found in TRB CDR3s of CXCR3-positive naive cells than of CXCR3-negative naive cells.

This chain links TRBV7-9 with TRBJ2-7; TCRdb outputs TRBD2, but without DNA this stays unchecked. The clonotype comes from a human donor in good health. Some clones in this sample may be carry-over from other donors' samples. Sequencing input: naive CXCR3+ CD8+ T cells from blood. Subset here: CD45RO-CCR7+CD27+CD95- naive CD8+ T cells expressing CXCR3 (TNR3+). The CDR3 sequence: CASSETTTEPYEQYF.